The source of this T cell receptor beta chain is a study of T-cell reconstitution after alpha-beta-depleted transplantation in children. Preparation of the TCRbeta library was carried out with unique molecular identifiers. Via MiXCR, TCRdb re-called the PCR reads, giving one row per CDR3 protein. Seen here are around 340,000 distinct CDR3 sequences, about an eighth observed once, and the top ten hold around 4%. CDR3 length: 13 residues. Trimming pared 5 bases from V and 2 bases from J, leaving 11 bases between. In germline, CDR1 is SQVTM, CDR2 ANQGSEA. The specimen comprised PBMCs, sampled from the stem cell graft. The origin of this receptor is a human donor who donated a stem cell graft to a child with Fanconi anemia. This chain connects TRBV29-1 to TRBJ2-3; TRBD2 is a possible D gene (7 bases). The CDR3 region is CSVWGGHTDTQYF. CDR3 coding DNA: TGCAGCGTTTGGGGGGGACACACAGATACGCAGTATTTT.